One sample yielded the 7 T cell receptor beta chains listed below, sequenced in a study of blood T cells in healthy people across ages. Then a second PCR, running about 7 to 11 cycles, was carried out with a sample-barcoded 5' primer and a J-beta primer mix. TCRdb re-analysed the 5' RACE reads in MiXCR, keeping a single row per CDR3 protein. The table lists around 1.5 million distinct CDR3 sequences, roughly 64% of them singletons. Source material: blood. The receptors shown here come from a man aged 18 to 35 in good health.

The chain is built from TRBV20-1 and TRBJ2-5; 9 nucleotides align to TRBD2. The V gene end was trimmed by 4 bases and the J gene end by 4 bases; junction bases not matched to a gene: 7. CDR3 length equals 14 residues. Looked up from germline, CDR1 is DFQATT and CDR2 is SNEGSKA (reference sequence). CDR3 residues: CSANVLAGRETQYF. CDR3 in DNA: TGCAGTGCTAACGTGCTAGCGGGGAGAGAGACCCAGTACTTC.

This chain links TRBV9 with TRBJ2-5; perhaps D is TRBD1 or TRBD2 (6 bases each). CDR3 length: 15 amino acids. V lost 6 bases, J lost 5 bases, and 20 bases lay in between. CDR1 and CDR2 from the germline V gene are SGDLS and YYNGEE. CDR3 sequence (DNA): TGTGCCAGCACCCAGGAGGGGGGCGCTCGGGAGACCCAGTACTTC. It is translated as CASTQEGGARETQYF. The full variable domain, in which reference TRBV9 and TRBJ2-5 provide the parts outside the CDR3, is DSGVTQTPKHLITATGQRVTLRCSPRSGDLSVYWYQQSLDQGLQFLIQYYNGEERAKGNILERFSAQQFPDLHSELNLSSLELGDSALYFCASTQEGGARETQYFGPGTRLLVL.

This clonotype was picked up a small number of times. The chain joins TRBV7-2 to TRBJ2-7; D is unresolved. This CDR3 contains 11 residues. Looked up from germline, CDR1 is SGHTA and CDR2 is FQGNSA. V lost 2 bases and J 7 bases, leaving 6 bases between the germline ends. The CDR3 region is CASSLRWEQYF. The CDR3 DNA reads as TGTGCCAGCAGCTTAAGGTGGGAGCAGTACTTC.

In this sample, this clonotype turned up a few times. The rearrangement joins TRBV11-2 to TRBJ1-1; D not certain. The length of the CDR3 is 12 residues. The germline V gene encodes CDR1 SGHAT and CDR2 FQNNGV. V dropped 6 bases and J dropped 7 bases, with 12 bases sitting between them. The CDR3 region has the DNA TGTGCCAGCAGGGGATGGCCCGTTGAAGCTTTCTTT. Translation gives CASRGWPVEAFF.

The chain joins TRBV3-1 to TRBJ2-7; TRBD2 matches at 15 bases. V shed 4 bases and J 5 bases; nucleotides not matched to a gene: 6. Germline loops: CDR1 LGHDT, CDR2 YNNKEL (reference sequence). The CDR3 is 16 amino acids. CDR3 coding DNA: TGTGCCAGCAGCCTGGGACTAGCGGGAGGTACGGACGAGCAGTACTTC. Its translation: CASSLGLAGGTDEQYF.

DNA for the CDR3: TGTGCCAGCAGCTTAATAGATAGCAATCAGCCCCAGCATTTT. This translates into CASSLIDSNQPQHF. V gene TRBV7-2 combines with J gene TRBJ1-5; no clear D gene. Germline V gene lookup returns CDR1 SGHTA and CDR2 FQGNSA. V lost 2 bases and J 0 bases, leaving 5 bases between the germline ends. The CDR3 runs 14 residues.

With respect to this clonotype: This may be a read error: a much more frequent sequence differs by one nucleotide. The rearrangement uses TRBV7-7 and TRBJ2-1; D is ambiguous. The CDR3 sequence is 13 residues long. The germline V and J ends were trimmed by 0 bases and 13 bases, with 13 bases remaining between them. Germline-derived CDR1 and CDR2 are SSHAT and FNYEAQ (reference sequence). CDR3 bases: TGTGCCAGCAGCTTAGCCTACCAAGAGACCCAGTTCTTC. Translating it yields CASSLAYQETQFF.